This TCR beta chain comes out of a study of response to subunit inactivated influenza vaccine. Overall study results and limits: Authors proposed each seasonal influenza vaccination draws in few new T cells.

This clonotype was counted a few times. What it binds is not known. Trimming removed 1 base from V and 7 bases from J, with 14 bases in between. This CDR3 contains 15 residues. Germline CDR1 SNHLY, CDR2 FYNNEI. One entry per CDR3 protein, called by TCRdb with MiXCR from the RT-PCR reads. This table holds approximately 490,000 distinct CDR3 sequences, 6.5% to 8% found once. The sequence was obtained from a man aged 50-75 years who received an inactivated influenza vaccine. The chain combines TRBV2 with TRBJ1-5; unclear D gene. Specimen: PBMCs from blood, collected less than 30 months after vaccination. CDR3 nucleotides: TGTGCCAGCAGTGAAGGGTTTCGGGTTGGCCAGCCCCAGCATTTT. This gives the protein CASSEGFRVGQPQHF.